This TCR beta chain was found in a study of a mutant IDH1 vaccine in newly diagnosed glioma. Some clones are missing from TCRdb's copy, which holds only in-frame ones; the method was immunoSEQ multiplex PCR. The table lists 35,000 to 40,000 clones, around 81% of them singletons, with about 5% in the top ten. Described time point: week 23, last vaccination. The investigators gave 300 ug of mutant IDH1 20-mer peptide in each vaccine dose, together with topical imiquimod. Remarks on this clone: Its antigen is undetermined.

The trim removed 5 bases at V and 4 bases at J, leaving 1 base unmatched. Per the germline V gene, CDR1 is MGHDK and CDR2 is SYGVNS. This CDR3 has 14 amino acids. The sequencing here drew on PBMCs, taken from a glioma patient whose treatment included an IDH1 peptide vaccine. The clonotype comes from a man aged 35 to 55 with glioma. The genes are TRBV25-1 and TRBJ2-3, with 12 positions matching TRBD2. CDR3 coding DNA: TGTGCCAGCAGTCTAGCGGGGGGGGCAGATACGCAGTATTTT. Protein: CASSLAGGADTQYF.